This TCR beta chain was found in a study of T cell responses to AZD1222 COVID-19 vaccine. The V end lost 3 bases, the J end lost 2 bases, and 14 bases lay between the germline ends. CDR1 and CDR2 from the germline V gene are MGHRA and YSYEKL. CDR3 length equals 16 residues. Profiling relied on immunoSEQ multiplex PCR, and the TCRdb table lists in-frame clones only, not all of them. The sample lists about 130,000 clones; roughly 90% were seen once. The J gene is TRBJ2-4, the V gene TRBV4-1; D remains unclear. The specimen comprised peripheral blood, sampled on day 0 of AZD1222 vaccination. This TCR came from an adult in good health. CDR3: CASSHQSLGSKNIQYF. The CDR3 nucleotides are TGCGCCAGCAGCCATCAGTCATTGGGATCCAAAAACATTCAGTACTTC.